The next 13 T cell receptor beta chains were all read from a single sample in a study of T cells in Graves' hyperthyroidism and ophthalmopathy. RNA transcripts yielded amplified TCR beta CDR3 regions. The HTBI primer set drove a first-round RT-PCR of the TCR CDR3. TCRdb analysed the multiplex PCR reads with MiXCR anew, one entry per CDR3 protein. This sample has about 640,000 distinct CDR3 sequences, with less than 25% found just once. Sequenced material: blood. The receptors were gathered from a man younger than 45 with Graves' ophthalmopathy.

CDR3 in amino acids: CASSSGTSGRGADTQYF. Written as DNA, the CDR3 is TGTGCCAGCAGCTCCGGGACTAGCGGGAGGGGGGCAGATACGCAGTATTTT. The rearrangement links TRBV7-9 to TRBJ2-3; 16 bases map to TRBD2. V was clipped by 4 bases and J by 4 bases; unmatched bases: 5. This CDR3 contains 17 residues. Germline V gives CDR1 SEHNR, CDR2 FQNEAQ (reference sequence).

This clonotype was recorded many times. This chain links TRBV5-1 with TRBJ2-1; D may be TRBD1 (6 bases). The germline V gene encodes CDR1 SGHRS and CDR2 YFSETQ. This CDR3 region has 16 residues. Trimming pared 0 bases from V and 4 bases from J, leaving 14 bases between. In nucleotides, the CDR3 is TGCGCCAGCAGCTTGGTCGCGACAGGATCTTACAATGAGCAGTTCTTC. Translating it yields CASSLVATGSYNEQFF.

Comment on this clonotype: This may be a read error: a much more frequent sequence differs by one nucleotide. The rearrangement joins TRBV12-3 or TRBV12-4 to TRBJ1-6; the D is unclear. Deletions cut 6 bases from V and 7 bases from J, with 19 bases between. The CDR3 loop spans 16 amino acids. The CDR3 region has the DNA TGTGCCAGCAGGACCCTCGCTCTCGTAGGGAATTCACCCCTCCACTTT. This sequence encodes CASRTLALVGNSPLHF.

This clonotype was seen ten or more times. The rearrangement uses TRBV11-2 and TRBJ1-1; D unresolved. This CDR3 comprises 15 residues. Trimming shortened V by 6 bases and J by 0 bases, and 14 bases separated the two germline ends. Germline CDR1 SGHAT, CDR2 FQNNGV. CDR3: CASSQGMPMNTEAFF. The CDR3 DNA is TGTGCCAGCAGTCAAGGGATGCCCATGAACACTGAAGCTTTCTTT. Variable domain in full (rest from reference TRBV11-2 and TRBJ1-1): EAGVAQSPRYKIIEKRQSVAFWCNPISGHATLYWYQQILGQGPKLLIQFQNNGVVDDSQLPKDRFSAERLKGVDSTLKIQPAKLEDSAVYLCASSQGMPMNTEAFFGQGTRLTVV.

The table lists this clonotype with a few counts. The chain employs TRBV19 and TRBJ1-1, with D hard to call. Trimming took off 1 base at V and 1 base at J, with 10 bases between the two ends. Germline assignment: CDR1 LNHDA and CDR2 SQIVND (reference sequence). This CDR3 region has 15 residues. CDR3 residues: CASSIVTTANTEAFF. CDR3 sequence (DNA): TGTGCCAGTAGTATAGTTACAACGGCGAACACTGAAGCTTTCTTT.

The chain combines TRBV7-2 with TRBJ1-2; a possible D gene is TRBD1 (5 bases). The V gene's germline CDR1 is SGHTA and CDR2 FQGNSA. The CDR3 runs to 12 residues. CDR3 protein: CAPTNGGTGYTF. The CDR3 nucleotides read TGTGCACCGACTAACGGGGGAACTGGCTACACCTTC.

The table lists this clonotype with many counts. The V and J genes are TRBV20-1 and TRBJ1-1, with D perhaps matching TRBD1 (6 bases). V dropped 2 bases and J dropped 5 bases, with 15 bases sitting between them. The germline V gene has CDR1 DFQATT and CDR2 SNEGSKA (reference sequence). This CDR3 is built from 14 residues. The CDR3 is CSARMGYRATEAFF. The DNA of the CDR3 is TGCAGTGCTAGAATGGGATACAGGGCTACTGAAGCTTTCTTT.

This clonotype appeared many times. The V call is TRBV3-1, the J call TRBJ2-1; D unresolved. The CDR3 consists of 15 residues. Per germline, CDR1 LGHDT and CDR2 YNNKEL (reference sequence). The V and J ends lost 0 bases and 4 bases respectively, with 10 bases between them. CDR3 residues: CASSQDRLTYNEQFF. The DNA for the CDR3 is TGTGCCAGCAGCCAAGATCGGCTGACGTACAATGAGCAGTTCTTC.

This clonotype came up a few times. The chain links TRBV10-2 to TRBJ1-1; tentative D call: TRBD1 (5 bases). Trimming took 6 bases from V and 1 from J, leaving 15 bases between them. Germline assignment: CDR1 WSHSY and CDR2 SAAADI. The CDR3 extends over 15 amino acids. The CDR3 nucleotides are TGCGCCAGCAGGGTTGGACGGGGGTCGAACACTGAAGCTTTCTTT. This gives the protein CASRVGRGSNTEAFF.

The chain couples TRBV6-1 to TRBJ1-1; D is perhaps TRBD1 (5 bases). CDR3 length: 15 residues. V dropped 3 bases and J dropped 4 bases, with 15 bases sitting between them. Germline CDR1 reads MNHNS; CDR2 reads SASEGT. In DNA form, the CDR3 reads TGTGCCAGCAGTGAGATTAAGGGGAGAATCACTGAAGCTTTCTTT. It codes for CASSEIKGRITEAFF.

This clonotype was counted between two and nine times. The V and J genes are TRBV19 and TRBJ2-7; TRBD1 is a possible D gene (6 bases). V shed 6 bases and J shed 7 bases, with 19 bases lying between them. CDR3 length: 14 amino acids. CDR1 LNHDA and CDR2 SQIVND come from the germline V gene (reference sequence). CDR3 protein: CASSETGYVGEQYF. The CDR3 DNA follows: TGTGCCAGTAGCGAGACAGGTTACGTCGGTGAGCAGTACTTC.

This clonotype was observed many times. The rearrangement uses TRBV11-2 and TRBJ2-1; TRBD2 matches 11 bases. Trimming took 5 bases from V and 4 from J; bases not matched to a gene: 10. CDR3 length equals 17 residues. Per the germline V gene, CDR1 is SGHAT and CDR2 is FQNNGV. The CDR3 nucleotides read TGTGCCAGCAGCATATTAGCGGGAGGGCGCATTTACAATGAGCAGTTCTTC. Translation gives CASSILAGGRIYNEQFF. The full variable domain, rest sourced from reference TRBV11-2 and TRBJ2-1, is EAGVAQSPRYKIIEKRQSVAFWCNPISGHATLYWYQQILGQGPKLLIQFQNNGVVDDSQLPKDRFSAERLKGVDSTLKIQPAKLEDSAVYLCASSILAGGRIYNEQFFGPGTRLTVL.

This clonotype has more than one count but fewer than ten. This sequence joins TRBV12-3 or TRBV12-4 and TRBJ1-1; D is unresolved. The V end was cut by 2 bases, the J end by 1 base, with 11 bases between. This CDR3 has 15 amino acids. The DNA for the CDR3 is TGTGCCAGCAGTTTAAGACCGGGAGCGAACACTGAAGCTTTCTTT. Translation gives CASSLRPGANTEAFF.